This T cell receptor beta chain was identified in a study of CD8 T cells in ankylosing spondylitis. Findings of the study overall: The study looked at matched synovial fluid samples from ankylosing spondylitis patients. Disease-linked clones were reported to be significantly enriched there. For ankylosing spondylitis blood, a TCR beta motif of 7 or 8 highly homologous variants appeared characteristic.

This CDR3 spans 14 amino acids. After removal of 1 base from V and 8 bases from J, the junction contained 7 bases not matched to a gene. The table lists this clonotype with many counts. Its antigen remains unidentified. In making TCR beta libraries, quantitative 5'-RACE with molecular barcodes was used. TCRdb analysed the 5' RACE reads with MiXCR anew, one entry per CDR3 protein. The sample lists 200,000 to 250,000 distinct CDR3 sequences, about 10% occurring once. The chain links TRBV12-3 or TRBV12-4 to TRBJ1-2; 7 nucleotides match TRBD1. The sequence came from a male donor with ankylosing spondylitis or in good health (not recorded which). Material: blood, either unsorted or a sorted T cell fraction (not recorded which). The CDR3 DNA reads as TGTGCCAGCAGTTTAGGACAGGGAGTTTTGGGCTACACCTTC. This translates into CASSLGQGVLGYTF.